This TCR beta chain was documented in a study of T cells in localized non-small cell lung cancer. Findings and caveats of the study: There was an association of higher blood T cell density with longer overall survival. Among the tissues sampled, uninvolved adjacent lung had the highest T cell clonality, above tumor. Adjacent lung held a median roughly 54 of the top 100 tumor clones.

J lost 4 bases, V lost 10 bases, and 7 bases had no gene match. This CDR3 comprises 13 residues. Per germline, CDR1 MNHGY and CDR2 SAAAGT. Lung tissue at least 2 cm from the tumor margin was confirmed free of atypia. Worth noting for this clone: Antigen unknown.

The method was immunoSEQ multiplex PCR; TCRdb's version includes in-frame clones alone and lacks a portion of them. This table holds some 2,500 clones, 25% to 30% found once. The sample here was normal lung tissue next to the tumor, taken before any cancer treatment. The sequence derives from a man between 35 and 75 years old with stage II squamous cell lung carcinoma. This chain connects TRBV6-8 to TRBJ2-5, with 9 bases fitting TRBD2. CDR3 DNA: TGTGCCATCAACTCGACTAGCGGAGAGACCCAGTACTTC. The encoded protein is CAINSTSGETQYF.